The 25 T cell receptor beta chains below all came from one sample that was sequenced in a study of control samples from healthy donors and cancer patients. Libraries were prepared by immunoSEQ multiplex PCR; TCRdb keeps only in-frame clonotypes and omits some of them. The repertoire holds about 140,000 clones, approximately 94% seen once, with around 13% in the top ten. Source material: blood. The source is a man aged 35 to 55 in good health.

The chain uses TRBV5-4 and TRBJ2-7; D gene unclear. CDR1 SGHNT and CDR2 YYREEE come from the germline V gene (reference sequence). This CDR3 has 14 amino acids. The V gene lost 0 bases and the J gene lost 0 bases, with 7 bases spanning the gap. DNA of the CDR3: TGTGCCAGCAGCTTGGGGGGTTTCTCCTACGAGCAGTACTTC. Protein product: CASSLGGFSYEQYF. Full variable domain (remainder filled in from reference TRBV5-4 and TRBJ2-7): ETGVTQSPTHLIKTRGQQVTLRCSSQSGHNTVSWYQQALGQGPQFIFQYYREEENGRGNFPPRFSGLQFPNYSSELNVNALELDDSALYLCASSLGGFSYEQYFGPGTRLTVT.

This chain links TRBV19 with TRBJ2-3, with unresolved D. Germline lookup yields CDR1 LNHDA and CDR2 SQIVND (reference sequence). The CDR3 contains 16 residues. Deletions cut 7 bases from V and 1 base from J, with 18 bases between. CDR3 DNA sequence: TGTGCCAGTACCCCTAGGTCGGGTATCGGCACAGATACGCAGTATTTT. It translates to CASTPRSGIGTDTQYF.

The rearrangement joins TRBV30 to TRBJ2-7; 11 bases align to TRBD2. Germline V gene lookup returns CDR1 GTSNPN and CDR2 SVGIG (reference sequence). Trimming cost V 7 bases and J 3 bases; bases outside gene matches: 5. The CDR3 loop spans 13 amino acids. The CDR3 coding sequence is TGTGCCTCCGCGACTAGCGGGAACTACGAGCAGTACTTC. Protein: CASATSGNYEQYF.

The rearrangement uses TRBV6-1 and TRBJ2-6, with TRBD1 as a possible D gene (5 bases). V was pared by 3 bases and J by 0 bases, with 18 bases between. The CDR3 has 19 amino acids. Per germline, CDR1 MNHNS and CDR2 SASEGT. The CDR3 is CASSDRRQSLGSGANVLTF. The CDR3 DNA sequence: TGTGCCAGCAGTGATCGTCGACAGAGCCTAGGCTCTGGGGCCAACGTCCTGACTTTC.

The rearrangement joins TRBV20-1 to TRBJ2-5, with 8 bases fitting TRBD2. Germline values: CDR1 DFQATT, CDR2 SNEGSKA (reference sequence). The CDR3 has 17 residues. J gave up 5 bases and V 3 bases, and 17 bases lay outside the gene matches. CDR3 nucleotide sequence: TGCAGTGCTAGTGGCAGAACTAGCGGACATATCGGGGAGACCCAGTACTTC. Residues: CSASGRTSGHIGETQYF.

The gene calls are TRBV18 and TRBJ2-7, with 9 bases that match TRBD1. The germline V gene encodes CDR1 KGHSH and CDR2 LQKENI. V was clipped by 3 bases and J by 3 bases; unmatched bases: 6. The CDR3 totals 15 residues. The CDR3 coding sequence is TGTGCCAGCTCACCCGGGACAGGGATGGGCTACGAGCAGTACTTC. Its translation: CASSPGTGMGYEQYF.

This sequence joins TRBV19 and TRBJ2-7, with D possibly TRBD1 on 5 matching bases. This CDR3 contains 16 residues. Germline-derived CDR1 and CDR2 are LNHDA and SQIVND (reference sequence). The V end was cut by 1 base, the J end by 4 bases, with 17 bases between. This CDR3 reads CASSIGSGIRMYEQYF. Here the CDR3 DNA reads TGTGCCAGTAGTATAGGGTCAGGGATTCGGATGTACGAGCAGTACTTC. Drawing the rest from reference TRBV19 and TRBJ2-7, the complete variable domain is DGGITQSPKYLFRKEGQNVTLSCEQNLNHDAMYWYRQDPGQGLRLIYYSQIVNDFQKGDIAEGYSVSREKKESFPLTVTSAQKNPTAFYLCASSIGSGIRMYEQYFGPGTRLTVT.

This clone has just one count. The chain joins TRBV28 to TRBJ2-3, with D perhaps matching TRBD1 (6 bases). V was cut by 5 bases and J by 1 base, with 16 bases left in between. CDR3 length: 16 residues. CDR1 MDHEN and CDR2 SYDVKM come from the germline V gene. In DNA form, the CDR3 reads TGTGCCAGCAGTCTATCACAGGGACATGGCACAGATACGCAGTATTTT. It yields the protein CASSLSQGHGTDTQYF.

The chain is built from TRBV20-1 and TRBJ2-1; no clear D. The CDR3 runs 10 residues. Germline V gene sequence: CDR1 DFQATT, CDR2 SNEGSKA (reference sequence). Trimming cost V 3 bases and J 9 bases, with 6 bases left between them. CDR3 bases: TGCAGTGCTAGTTTAGGTGAGCAGTTCTTC. Encoded protein: CSASLGEQFF.

This clone was seen only a few times. This chain links TRBV6-6 with TRBJ1-5; the match to TRBD1 covers 10 bases. With V trimmed by 5 bases and J by 6 bases, 1 base remained unmatched. The V gene's germline CDR1 is MNHNY and CDR2 SVGAGI (reference sequence). This CDR3 has 13 residues. The CDR3 here is CASSRTGGQPQHF. CDR3 DNA sequence: TGTGCCAGCAGTCGGACAGGGGGTCAGCCCCAGCATTTT.

The chain combines TRBV19 with TRBJ1-1; no definite D call. Germline CDR1 LNHDA, CDR2 SQIVND (reference sequence). V was cut by 6 bases and J by 1 base, with 9 bases left in between. This CDR3 has 13 amino acids. The CDR3 region has the DNA TGTGCCAGTAGAGCTCGGAGGAACACTGAAGCTTTCTTT. This codes for CASRARRNTEAFF.

CDR3 DNA sequence: TGTGCCAGCAGCTCCCTCCGGGACAGGGCTTCACCCCTCCACTTT. This encodes CASSSLRDRASPLHF. This chain uses TRBV11-2 with TRBJ1-6; 9 bases align to TRBD1. Per the germline V gene, CDR1 is SGHAT and CDR2 is FQNNGV. This CDR3 has 15 residues. V was pared by 4 bases and J by 9 bases, with 7 bases of the junction left unmatched.

The chain links TRBV29-1 to TRBJ2-5; D is perhaps TRBD1 (5 bases). The CDR3 consists of 12 residues. Deletions cut 6 bases from V and 4 bases from J, with 12 bases between. Looked up from germline, CDR1 is SQVTM and CDR2 is ANQGSEA. The CDR3 sequence: CSVDRSLETQYF. CDR3 sequence (DNA): TGCAGCGTAGACAGAAGTCTAGAGACCCAGTACTTC.

This chain links TRBV3-1 (or the pseudogene TRBV3-2) with TRBJ2-4; 11 bases are a match to TRBD2. The V gene end was trimmed by 2 bases and the J gene end by 2 bases; junction bases not matched to a gene: 5. CDR3 length equals 17 residues. Germline V CDR1 and CDR2: LGHDT, YNNKEL (reference sequence). CDR3 loop: CASSQNLAGGPKNIQYF. The CDR3 nucleotides read TGTGCCAGCAGCCAAAACCTAGCGGGAGGTCCCAAAAACATTCAGTACTTC.

This chain links TRBV20-1 with TRBJ2-5; D is undetermined. The CDR3 is made up of 10 amino acids. The V gene lost 0 bases and the J gene lost 11 bases, with 7 bases spanning the gap. CDR1 and CDR2 (germline): DFQATT, SNEGSKA (reference sequence). This chain's CDR3 is CSARDLEQYF. The CDR3 nucleotides are TGCAGTGCTAGAGACCTAGAGCAGTACTTC.

The genes are TRBV27 and TRBJ2-7; D possibly corresponds to TRBD2 (6 bases). The length of the CDR3 is 14 residues. V lost 2 bases to trimming and J lost 3 bases, with 11 bases between them. CDR1 and CDR2 from the germline V gene are MNHEY and SMNVEV (reference sequence). The CDR3 is CASSLEEGHYEQYF. In nucleotides, the CDR3 is TGTGCCAGCAGTTTAGAGGAGGGCCACTACGAGCAGTACTTC.

This clone was found once. V is TRBV16 and J is TRBJ1-3, with a tentative D call TRBD1 (5 bases). Germline-derived CDR1 and CDR2 are KGHSY and FQNENV. This CDR3 contains 17 residues. V lost 0 bases and J 0 bases, leaving 12 bases between the germline ends. In DNA form, the CDR3 reads TGTGCCAGCAGCCAATCATCGACAGTTCACTCTGGAAACACCATATATTTT. Amino acids: CASSQSSTVHSGNTIYF.

This chain links TRBV7-2 with TRBJ2-6; D not resolved. This CDR3 has 15 residues. Germline CDR1 is SGHTA and CDR2 is FQGNSA. The V and J ends lost 7 bases and 2 bases respectively, with 12 bases between them. The CDR3 DNA follows: TGTGCCAGCACACAACAGCAGGCTGGGGCCAACGTCCTGACTTTC. Its protein is CASTQQQAGANVLTF.

This clone was picked up one time. V and J are TRBV25-1 and TRBJ1-1; D gene ambiguous. Germline V lookup: CDR1 MGHDK, CDR2 SYGVNS. Trimming left V 2 bases short and J 0 bases short, with 4 bases between. The CDR3 runs 13 residues. The chain's CDR3 is CASSEGMNTEAFF. DNA of the CDR3: TGTGCCAGCAGTGAAGGCATGAACACTGAAGCTTTCTTT.

The J gene is TRBJ2-6, the V gene TRBV27; tentatively, D is TRBD1 (5 bases). The germline V and J ends were trimmed by 2 bases and 0 bases, with 8 bases remaining between them. The CDR3 spans 16 residues. CDR1 MNHEY and CDR2 SMNVEV come from the germline V gene (reference sequence). The CDR3 loop is CASSLNRISGANVLTF. DNA for the CDR3: TGTGCCAGCAGTTTAAACAGGATCTCTGGGGCCAACGTCCTGACTTTC. Together with reference TRBV27 and TRBJ2-6, the CDR3 gives the full variable domain: EAQVTQNPRYLITVTGKKLTVTCSQNMNHEYMSWYRQDPGLGLRQIYYSMNVEVTDKGDVPEGYKVSRKEKRNFPLILESPSPNQTSLYFCASSLNRISGANVLTFGAGSRLTVL.

CDR3 bases: TGTGCCAGCAGCCAGACTAGCGTAGTCTCCGGGGAGCTGTTTTTT. Protein product: CASSQTSVVSGELFF. V gene TRBV28 combines with J gene TRBJ2-2; TRBD2 matches at 8 bases. Per germline, CDR1 MDHEN and CDR2 SYDVKM. The CDR3 covers 15 residues. The junction had 9 bases not matched to a gene; V was cut back by 6 bases and J by 6 bases.

J is TRBJ1-1 and V is TRBV3-1 (or the pseudogene TRBV3-2), with D unresolved. The germline V gene has CDR1 LGHDT and CDR2 YNNKEL (reference sequence). The CDR3 runs to 12 residues. Trimming took off 1 base at V and 4 bases at J, with 4 bases between the two ends. The CDR3 sequence is CASSQVSTEAFF. CDR3 nucleotide sequence: TGTGCCAGCAGCCAAGTCAGCACTGAAGCTTTCTTT.

The chain joins TRBV6-5 to TRBJ1-1; D not certain. Germline V gives CDR1 MNHEY, CDR2 SVGAGI. Trimming left V 8 bases short and J 4 bases short, with 14 bases between. This CDR3 is 13 amino acids long. The CDR3: CASASTHGTEAFF. DNA of the CDR3: TGTGCCAGCGCCTCGACTCATGGCACTGAAGCTTTCTTT.

The chain employs TRBV3-1 (or the pseudogene TRBV3-2) and TRBJ2-5; maybe TRBD1 (6 bases). Germline V gives CDR1 LGHDT, CDR2 YNNKEL (reference sequence). The CDR3 extends over 15 amino acids. V dropped 0 bases and J dropped 4 bases, with 12 bases sitting between them. CDR3 sequence reads: CASSQDSPGVETQYF. The CDR3, as DNA: TGTGCCAGCAGCCAAGACTCCCCAGGGGTAGAGACCCAGTACTTC.

V and J are TRBV9 and TRBJ1-1; D might be TRBD1 (6 bases). This CDR3 comprises 14 residues. Per germline, CDR1 SGDLS and CDR2 YYNGEE. The V and J ends lost 2 bases and 8 bases respectively, with 16 bases between them. CDR3 amino acids: CASSVKLQGGEAFF. Here the CDR3 DNA reads TGTGCCAGCAGCGTTAAGTTACAGGGAGGGGAAGCTTTCTTT.